Following are 17 T cell receptor beta chains from one sample sequenced in a study of T cell repertoires in cytomegalovirus infection (dated by TCRdb to the late 2010s). The listed sequencing device is Illumina HiSeq 1500. The public sequencing data were trimmed at Q25 with fastp and processed into clonotypes with MiXCR by TCRdb, which kept only in-frame beta chains. Rows with a matching CDR3 protein are joined into one entry that keeps the most common DNA and genes. The sample includes about 920,000 distinct CDR3 sequences, with about a third observed a single time. Of the sample, roughly an eighth is held by the ten largest clones. These receptors lack a known antigen. Taken with the paper, the label for treatment or condition translates to: in vitro stimulation with specific CMV peptide epitopes to enrich CMV-specific T cells. The specimen was cultured CD8+ T cells from PBMCs, collected from culture after CMV antigen stimulation. These receptors were collected from a human donor in good health (CMV status not recorded). Some clones in this sample may be carry-over from other donors' samples.

The chain joins TRBV7-9 to TRBJ2-1; 10 bases map to TRBD2. The CDR3 runs 15 residues. Germline V gene lookup returns CDR1 SEHNR and CDR2 FQNEAQ (reference sequence). The J segment lost 6 bases and the V segment lost 8 bases, leaving 10 bases of the junction unmatched. This CDR3 is CASGKSGGGPNEQFF. As DNA, the CDR3 is TGTGCCAGCGGCAAAAGCGGGGGGGGTCCCAATGAGCAGTTCTTC.

This clonotype was seen only a few times. The gene calls are TRBV12-3 or TRBV12-4 and TRBJ1-4; no firm D call. Trimming took off 7 bases at V and 3 bases at J, with 9 bases between the two ends. The length of the CDR3 is 13 residues. Written as DNA, the CDR3 is TGTGCCAGCACTCCGGGGTCTAATGAAAAACTGTTTTTT. It is translated as CASTPGSNEKLFF.

This sequence joins TRBV6-6 and TRBJ1-1; tentative D call: TRBD1 (6 bases). V lost 6 bases and J lost 0, with 17 bases in between. The germline V gene encodes CDR1 MNHNY and CDR2 SVGAGI (reference sequence). The CDR3 length is 16 residues. This CDR3 is CASRNRQDDLNTEAFF. The CDR3 DNA is TGTGCCAGCAGAAACCGACAGGATGATTTGAACACTGAAGCTTTCTTT.

The chain carries TRBV6-2 or TRBV6-3 and TRBJ2-1; D perhaps matches TRBD2 (6 bases). The CDR3 is 17 residues long. Between the trimmed V and J ends, which lost 5 bases and 3 bases, there was a span of 20 bases. Germline V gene lookup returns CDR1 MNHEY and CDR2 SVGEGT. The CDR3, as DNA: TGTGCCAGCAGTCTCGCCCTGGCGGGGCAGGTCTACAATGAGCAGTTCTTC. This sequence encodes CASSLALAGQVYNEQFF.

The chain joins TRBV7-6 to TRBJ2-1, with 13 nucleotides matching TRBD2. With 7 bases clipped from V and 10 bases from J, the junction kept 10 bases outside the gene matches. Germline CDR1 reads SGHVS; CDR2 reads FNYEAQ. The CDR3 totals 15 residues. CDR3 in DNA: TGTGCCAGCAACTCAACTAGCGGGGGGGCCGGGGAGCAGTTCTTC. It is translated as CASNSTSGGAGEQFF. Filled out from reference TRBV7-6 and TRBJ2-1, the complete variable domain reads GAGVSQSPRYKVTKRGQDVALRCDPISGHVSLYWYRQALGQGPEFLTYFNYEAQQDKSGLPNDRFSAERPEGSISTLTIQRTEQRDSAMYRCASNSTSGGAGEQFFGPGTRLTVL.

The chain has TRBV6-1 and TRBJ1-6; 8 bases match TRBD1. Germline CDR1 and CDR2: MNHNS and SASEGT. V lost 8 bases to trimming and J lost 6 bases; unmatched junction nucleotides: 15. The CDR3 runs 17 residues. CDR3 sequence: CASSSYRGIISNSPLHF. CDR3 DNA: TGTGCCAGCTCGAGCTACAGGGGGATAATTAGTAATTCACCCCTCCACTTT.

The V call is TRBV6-5, the J call TRBJ1-1; no clear D. Trimming took 2 bases from V and 5 from J, leaving 12 bases between them. CDR1 MNHEY and CDR2 SVGAGI come from the germline V gene. The CDR3 has 14 residues. The CDR3 sequence: CASSYGPTSTEAFF. For the CDR3, the DNA is TGTGCCAGCAGTTACGGGCCAACGAGTACTGAAGCTTTCTTT.

The chain combines TRBV10-3 with TRBJ2-2; TRBD1 is a possible D gene (5 bases). This CDR3 contains 14 residues. V lost 3 bases to trimming and J lost 4 bases, with 9 bases between them. Looked up from germline, CDR1 is ENHRY and CDR2 is SYGVKD. The CDR3 reads CAISDTRVTGELFF. The CDR3 nucleotides read TGTGCCATCAGTGACACCAGGGTCACCGGGGAGCTGTTTTTT.

Here the CDR3 reads CASSQGAQDEQFF. CDR3 coding DNA: TGTGCCAGCAGCCAGGGGGCTCAGGATGAGCAGTTCTTC. This chain links TRBV27 with TRBJ2-1; 8 positions match TRBD1. The CDR3 spans 13 residues. Germline V CDR1 and CDR2: MNHEY, SMNVEV (reference sequence). Trimming cost V 6 bases and J 8 bases; bases outside gene matches: 6.

V and J are TRBV29-1 and TRBJ1-1; 12 bases map to TRBD1. Germline CDR1 SQVTM, CDR2 ANQGSEA. Germline trimming cut 5 bases from V and 2 bases from J; bases unmatched to any gene: 12. The CDR3 loop spans 17 amino acids. CDR3 amino acids: CSVLGWDRGLFNTEAFF. For the CDR3, the DNA is TGCAGCGTTTTAGGATGGGACAGGGGGCTCTTTAACACTGAAGCTTTCTTT. Together with reference TRBV29-1 and TRBJ1-1, the CDR3 gives the full variable domain: SAVISQKPSRDICQRGTSLTIQCQVDSQVTMMFWYRQQPGQSLTLIATANQGSEATYESGFVIDKFPISRPNLTFSTLTVSNMSPEDSSIYLCSVLGWDRGLFNTEAFFGQGTRLTVV.

This clonotype was observed a handful of times. The chain employs TRBV7-9 and TRBJ2-3, with D unclear. The length of the CDR3 is 17 residues. CDR1 is SEHNR, CDR2 FQNEAQ, per germline (reference sequence). The V and J ends lost 3 bases and 2 bases respectively, with 18 bases between them. CDR3 residues: CASSFRKVNFYTDTQYF. The CDR3 DNA sequence: TGTGCCAGCAGCTTCCGGAAAGTAAACTTCTACACAGATACGCAGTATTTT. The full variable domain, rest sourced from reference TRBV7-9 and TRBJ2-3, is DTGVSQNPRHKITKRGQNVTFRCDPISEHNRLYWYRQTLGQGPEFLTYFQNEAQLEKSRLLSDRFSAERPKGSFSTLEIQRTEQGDSAMYLCASSFRKVNFYTDTQYFGPGTRLTVL.

This clonotype came up a few times. This chain links TRBV6-2 or TRBV6-3 with TRBJ1-6; 7 bases are a match to TRBD1. V gave up 4 bases and J gave up 8 bases; unmatched junction bases: 8. The CDR3 length is 15 residues. Germline V gives CDR1 MNHEY, CDR2 SVGEGT. The CDR3 DNA is TGTGCCAGCAGTTCCGACAGGGATGGGGATTCACCCCTCCACTTT. Its translation: CASSSDRDGDSPLHF.

V gene TRBV19 combines with J gene TRBJ1-1; D remains ambiguous. Germline assignment: CDR1 LNHDA and CDR2 SQIVND (reference sequence). V was trimmed by 8 bases and J by 0 bases, leaving 13 bases between them. The CDR3 contains 14 residues. CDR3 in DNA: TGTGCCAGTCATAGGGAGGCACTGAACACTGAAGCTTTCTTT. Its translation: CASHREALNTEAFF.

The chain is built from TRBV6-5 and TRBJ1-2; D remains ambiguous. CDR3 length: 12 amino acids. The germline CDR1 and CDR2 sequences are MNHEY and SVGAGI. Trimming took off 10 bases at V and 2 bases at J, with 11 bases between the two ends. The CDR3 DNA is TGTGCCACCCATTTTGGGAACTATGGCTACACCTTC. Its protein is CATHFGNYGYTF.

Details on this clonotype: At one end, the junction sequence differs from germline, possibly due to a read error. This chain joins TRBV15 and TRBJ2-5; TRBD2 matches at 9 bases. The CDR3 consists of 12 residues. Germline V gene data show CDR1 as LNHNV and CDR2 as YYDKDF (reference sequence). The chain's CDR3 is CATSRELAGPHF. The CDR3 region has the DNA TGTGCCACCAGCAGAGAACTAGCGGGCCCTCACTTC.

Ten or more counts support this clonotype. The chain combines TRBV27 with TRBJ1-1; D gene uncertain. CDR3 length: 14 amino acids. The germline CDR1 and CDR2 sequences are MNHEY and SMNVEV (reference sequence). With 6 bases removed from V and 0 bases from J, the gap between germline ends came to 11 bases. The CDR3 bases are TGTGCCAGCAGCATAGGACGGATGAACACTGAAGCTTTCTTT. Its protein product is CASSIGRMNTEAFF.

This clonotype was detected a few times. J is TRBJ1-1 and V is TRBV19, with D perhaps TRBD1 (6 bases). This CDR3 region has 13 residues. CDR1 is LNHDA and CDR2 is SQIVND in the germline V gene (reference sequence). Trimming removed 3 bases from V and 7 bases from J, with 12 bases in between. CDR3 protein: CASSIFRQDEAFF. CDR3 DNA sequence: TGTGCCAGTAGTATTTTCCGACAGGATGAAGCTTTCTTT.